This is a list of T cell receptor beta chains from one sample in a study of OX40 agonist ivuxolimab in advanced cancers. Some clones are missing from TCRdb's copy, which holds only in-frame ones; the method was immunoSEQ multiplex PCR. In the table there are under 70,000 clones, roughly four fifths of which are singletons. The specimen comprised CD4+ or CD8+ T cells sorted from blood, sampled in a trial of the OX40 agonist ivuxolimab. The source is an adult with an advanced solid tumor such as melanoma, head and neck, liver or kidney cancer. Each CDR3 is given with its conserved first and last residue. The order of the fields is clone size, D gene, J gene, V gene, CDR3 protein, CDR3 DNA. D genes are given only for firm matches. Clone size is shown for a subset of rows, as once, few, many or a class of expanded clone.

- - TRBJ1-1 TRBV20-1 CSARSDTEAFF TGCAGTGCTAGATCCGACACTGAAGCTTTCTTT
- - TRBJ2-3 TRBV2 CASKRSDTQYF TGTGCCAGCAAGCGGTCAGATACGCAGTATTTT
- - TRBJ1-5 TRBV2 CASSQGFGQPQHF TGTGCCAGCAGTCAGGGTTTCGGCCAGCCCCAGCATTTT
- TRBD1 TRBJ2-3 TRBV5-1 CASSPIRGQGSTDTQYF TGCGCCAGCAGCCCAATTCGGGGACAGGGTAGCACAGATACGCAGTATTTT
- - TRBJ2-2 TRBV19 CASSNQGMRGTGELFF TGTGCCAGTAGTAATCAAGGAATGCGGGGAACCGGGGAGCTGTTTTTT
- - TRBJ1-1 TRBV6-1 CASSEAAPDRGAFF TGTGCCAGCAGTGAAGCGGCACCGGACCGGGGAGCTTTCTTT
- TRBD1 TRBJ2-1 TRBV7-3 CASSLQGVDNEQFF TGTGCCAGCAGCTTACAGGGGGTGGACAATGAGCAGTTCTTC
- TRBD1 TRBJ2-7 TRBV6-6 CASGPPGTGHYEQYF TGTGCCAGCGGCCCCCCCGGGACAGGGCACTACGAGCAGTACTTC
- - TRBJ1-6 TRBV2 CASSGSTGSPLHF TGTGCCAGCAGTGGGTCAACGGGTTCACCCCTCCACTTT
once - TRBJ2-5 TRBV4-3 CASSRLQGLETQYF TGCGCCAGCAGCCGCCTACAGGGACTTGAGACCCAGTACTTC
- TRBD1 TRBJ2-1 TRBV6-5 CASSYRIGGHNEQFF TGTGCCAGCAGTTACAGGATAGGGGGCCACAATGAGCAGTTCTTC
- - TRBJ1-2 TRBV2 CASSEKAGDYGYTF TGTGCCAGCAGTGAAAAGGCAGGGGACTATGGCTACACCTTC